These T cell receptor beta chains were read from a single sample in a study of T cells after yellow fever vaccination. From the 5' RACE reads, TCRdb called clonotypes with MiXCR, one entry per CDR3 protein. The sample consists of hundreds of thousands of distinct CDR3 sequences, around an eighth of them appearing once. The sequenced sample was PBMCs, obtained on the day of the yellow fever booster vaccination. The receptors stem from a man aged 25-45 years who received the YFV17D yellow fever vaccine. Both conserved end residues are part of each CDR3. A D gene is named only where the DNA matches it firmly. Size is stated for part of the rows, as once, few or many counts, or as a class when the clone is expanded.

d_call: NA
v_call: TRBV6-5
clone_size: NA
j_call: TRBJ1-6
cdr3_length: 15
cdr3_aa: CASSLDRANPSPLHF
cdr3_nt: TGTGCCAGCAGTTTAGACAGAGCTAATCCCTCACCCCTCCACTTT

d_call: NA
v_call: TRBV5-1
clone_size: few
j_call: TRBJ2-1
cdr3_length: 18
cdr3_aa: CASSLVGLAAAGGGEQFF
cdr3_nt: TGCGCCAGCAGCTTGGTGGGTCTAGCGGCCGCTGGAGGGGGTGAGCAGTTCTTC

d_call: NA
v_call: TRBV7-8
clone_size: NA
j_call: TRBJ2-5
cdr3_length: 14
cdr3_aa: CASSLEPRRATQYF
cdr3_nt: TGTGCCAGCAGCTTAGAGCCCCGGCGAGCGACCCAGTACTTC

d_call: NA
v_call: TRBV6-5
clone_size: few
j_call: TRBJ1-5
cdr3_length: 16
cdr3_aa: CASSYFGPDSNQPQHF
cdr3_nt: TGTGCCAGCAGTTACTTCGGTCCAGATAGCAATCAGCCCCAGCATTTT

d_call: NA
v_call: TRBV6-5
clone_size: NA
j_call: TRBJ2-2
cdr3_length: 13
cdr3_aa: CASSSRQPGELFF
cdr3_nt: TGTGCCAGCAGTTCCAGGCAGCCCGGGGAGCTGTTTTTT

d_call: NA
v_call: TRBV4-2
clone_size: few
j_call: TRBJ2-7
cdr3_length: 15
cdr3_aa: CASSQEWTAVYEQYF
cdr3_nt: TGTGCCAGCAGCCAAGAGTGGACAGCAGTCTACGAGCAGTACTTC

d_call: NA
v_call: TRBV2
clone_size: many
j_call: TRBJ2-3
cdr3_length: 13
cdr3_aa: CASSWDNTDTQYF
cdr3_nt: TGTGCCAGCAGCTGGGACAACACAGATACGCAGTATTTT

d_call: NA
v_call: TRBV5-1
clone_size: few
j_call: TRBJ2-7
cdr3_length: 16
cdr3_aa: CASSLSPGQKFKEQYF
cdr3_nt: TGCGCCAGCAGCTTGTCCCCCGGACAGAAGTTTAAAGAGCAGTACTTC

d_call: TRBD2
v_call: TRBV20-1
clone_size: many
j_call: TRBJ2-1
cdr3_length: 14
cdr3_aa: CSASRLAATEGQFF
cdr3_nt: TGCAGTGCTAGCCGTCTAGCGGCCACGGAGGGGCAGTTCTTC

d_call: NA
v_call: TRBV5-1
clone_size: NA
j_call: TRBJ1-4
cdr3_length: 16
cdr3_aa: CASSLAHQGKGEKLFF
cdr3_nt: TGCGCCAGCAGCTTGGCCCACCAGGGGAAGGGGGAAAAACTGTTTTTT

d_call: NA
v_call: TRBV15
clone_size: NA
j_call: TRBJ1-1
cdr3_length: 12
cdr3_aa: CATSSRGTEAFF
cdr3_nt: TGTGCCACCAGCAGTAGGGGGACTGAAGCTTTCTTT

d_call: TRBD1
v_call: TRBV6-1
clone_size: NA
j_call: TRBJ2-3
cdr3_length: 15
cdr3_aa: CASSDRNRGPDTQYF
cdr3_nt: TGTGCCAGCAGTGACCGCAACAGGGGGCCAGATACGCAGTATTTT

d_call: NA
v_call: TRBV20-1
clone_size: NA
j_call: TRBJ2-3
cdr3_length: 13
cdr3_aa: CSARGTDTDTQYF
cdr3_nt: TGCAGTGCTAGGGGGACGGACACAGATACGCAGTATTTT

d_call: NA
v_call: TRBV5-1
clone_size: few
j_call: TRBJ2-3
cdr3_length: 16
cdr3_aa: CASRSGLAADTDTQYF
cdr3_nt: TGCGCCAGCAGATCTGGATTAGCGGCCGACACAGATACGCAGTATTTT

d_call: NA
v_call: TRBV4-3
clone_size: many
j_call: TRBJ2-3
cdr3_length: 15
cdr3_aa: CASSQANQPPDTQYF
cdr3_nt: TGCGCCAGCAGCCAAGCGAACCAACCCCCAGATACGCAGTATTTT

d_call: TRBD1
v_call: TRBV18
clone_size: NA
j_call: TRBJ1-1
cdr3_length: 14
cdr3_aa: CASSLDRGSTEAFF
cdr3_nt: TGTGCCAGCTCCCTCGACAGGGGGAGCACTGAAGCTTTCTTT

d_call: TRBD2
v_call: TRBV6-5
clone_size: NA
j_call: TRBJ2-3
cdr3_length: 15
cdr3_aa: CASSSLAGEADTQYF
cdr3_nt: TGTGCCAGCAGTTCACTAGCGGGAGAGGCGGATACGCAGTATTTT

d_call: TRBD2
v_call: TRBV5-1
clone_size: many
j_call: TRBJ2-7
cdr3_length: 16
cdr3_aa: CASSPKRETLSYEQYF
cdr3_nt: TGCGCCAGCAGCCCCAAGCGGGAGACCCTCTCCTACGAGCAGTACTTC

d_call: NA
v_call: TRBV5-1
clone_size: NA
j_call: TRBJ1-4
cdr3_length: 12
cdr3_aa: CASSWDRAPVFF
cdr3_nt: TGCGCCAGCAGCTGGGACCGGGCCCCCGTGTTTTTT

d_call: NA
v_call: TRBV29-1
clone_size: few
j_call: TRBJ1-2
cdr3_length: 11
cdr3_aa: CSVERGYGYTF
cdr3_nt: TGCAGCGTTGAACGAGGCTATGGCTACACCTTC

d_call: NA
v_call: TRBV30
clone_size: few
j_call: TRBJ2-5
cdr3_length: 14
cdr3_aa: CAWSVGLLGETQYF
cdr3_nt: TGTGCCTGGAGTGTAGGACTTCTGGGGGAGACCCAGTACTTC

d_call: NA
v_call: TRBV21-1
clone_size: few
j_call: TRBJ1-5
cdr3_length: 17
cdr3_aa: CASRPGSKAKGDQPQHF
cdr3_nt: TGTGCCAGCAGACCCGGAAGCAAGGCCAAAGGGGACCAGCCCCAGCATTTT

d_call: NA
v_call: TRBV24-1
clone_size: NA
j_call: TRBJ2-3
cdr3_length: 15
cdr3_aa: CATSLPGTAADTQYF
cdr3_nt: TGTGCCACCAGTCTGCCCGGCACCGCGGCAGATACGCAGTATTTT

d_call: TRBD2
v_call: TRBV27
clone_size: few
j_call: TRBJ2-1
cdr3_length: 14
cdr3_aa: CASNLAGDHNEQFF
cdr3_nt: TGTGCCAGCAATCTAGCGGGAGACCACAATGAGCAGTTCTTC

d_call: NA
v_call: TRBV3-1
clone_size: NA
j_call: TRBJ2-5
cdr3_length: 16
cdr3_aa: CASSQEQVRGQETQYF
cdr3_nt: TGTGCCAGCAGCCAAGAACAGGTCAGAGGGCAAGAGACCCAGTACTTC